Listed below are T cell receptor beta chains from one sample, sequenced in a study of blood T cells in healthy people across ages. TCRdb fed the 5' RACE reads into MiXCR, producing one record per CDR3 protein. The sample holds about 780,000 distinct CDR3 sequences; about 42% are singletons and the top ten take over 15%. Sequencing input: blood. The receptors stem from an elderly man in good health. Each CDR3 is given with its conserved first and last residue. D genes are given only for firm matches. A row's size may be missing; if present it is once, few, many or a size class.

abundance,j_gene,d_gene,v_gene,CDR3aa,CDR3nt
.,TRBJ2-1,.,TRBV4-1,CASSQGGLGFDEQFF,TGCGCCAGCAGCCAAGGGGGATTGGGGTTCGATGAGCAGTTCTTC
.,TRBJ2-5,.,TRBV20-1,CSAEGKGGTYGQYF,TGCAGTGCCGAAGGGAAGGGCGGGACCTACGGGCAGTACTTC
.,TRBJ2-5,TRBD2,TRBV6-1,CAGERAGGGEETQYF,TGTGCCGGAGAGCGGGCCGGGGGGGGAGAAGAGACCCAGTACTTC
.,TRBJ2-7,.,TRBV14,CASSQIVVDEQYF,TGTGCCAGCAGCCAAATTGTAGTAGACGAGCAGTACTTC
.,TRBJ1-4,TRBD1,TRBV20-1,CSARGMRRGQIAAEKLFF,TGCAGTGCCAGAGGGATGAGGAGGGGGCAAATTGCCGCTGAAAAACTGTTTTTT
few,TRBJ1-2,.,TRBV2,CASRGNSLPNYGYTF,TGTGCCAGCAGAGGAAACTCTTTGCCAAACTATGGCTACACCTTC
.,TRBJ2-1,.,TRBV10-1,CASSEDKGTYNEQFF,TGCGCCAGCAGTGAGGATAAGGGAACCTACAATGAGCAGTTCTTC
.,TRBJ2-5,.,TRBV7-2,CASSLNQVEQYF,TGTGCCAGCAGCCTAAATCAGGTTGAGCAGTACTTC
few,TRBJ2-7,TRBD1,TRBV5-8,CASSLRSGTGQTEQYF,TGTGCCAGCAGCTTGAGGTCCGGGACAGGGCAGACCGAGCAGTACTTC
.,TRBJ2-1,TRBD2,TRBV4-1,CASSRSPLAGGPAHNEQVF,TGCGCCAGCAGCCGAAGTCCACTAGCGGGAGGGCCAGCCCACAATGAGCAGGTCTTC
.,TRBJ2-7,TRBD2,TRBV5-1,CASSPNYPSGPAYEQYF,TGCGCCAGCAGCCCAAACTATCCTAGCGGGCCAGCCTACGAGCAGTACTTC
.,TRBJ2-1,TRBD1,TRBV12-3/TRBV12-4,CASSFRTGSSSYNEQFF,TGTGCCAGCAGTTTCCGGACAGGGTCGAGCTCCTACAATGAGCAGTTCTTC
.,TRBJ1-1,.,TRBV15,CATSRSRLNTEAFF,TGTGCCACCAGCAGATCAAGGTTGAACACTGAAGCTTTCTTT
.,TRBJ1-5,.,TRBV12-3/TRBV12-4,CASKRGASNQPQHF,TGTGCCAGCAAGCGGGGTGCCAGCAATCAGCCCCAGCATTTT
.,TRBJ2-5,.,TRBV7-3,CASSGPSNMETQYF,TGTGCCAGCAGTGGACCCTCCAATATGGAGACCCAGTACTTC
few,TRBJ2-3,.,TRBV12-3/TRBV12-4,CASNRRRRTDTQYF,TGTGCCAGCAATCGCCGCCGGAGGACAGATACGCAGTATTTT
.,TRBJ2-1,TRBD1,TRBV5-1,CASSLEGQVKIDEQFF,TGCGCCAGCAGCCTCGAGGGACAGGTTAAAATAGATGAGCAGTTCTTC
.,TRBJ2-3,.,TRBV29-1,CSVERGGELQDTQYF,TGCAGCGTTGAAAGGGGCGGGGAGTTACAAGATACGCAGTATTTT
.,TRBJ2-2,TRBD2,TRBV5-1,CASSSGFENTGELFF,TGCGCCAGCAGTAGCGGGTTTGAGAACACCGGGGAGCTGTTTTTT
few,TRBJ2-7,.,TRBV29-1,CSVEESAAREQYF,TGCAGCGTTGAAGAGAGTGCCGCCCGGGAGCAGTACTTC
few,TRBJ2-5,.,TRBV7-2,CASSLEFSETQYF,TGTGCCAGCAGCTTAGAGTTTAGTGAGACCCAGTACTTC
.,TRBJ2-7,.,TRBV15,CATSSPGLPYEQYF,TGTGCCACCAGCAGCCCGGGCCTTCCCTACGAGCAGTACTTC
.,TRBJ2-1,.,TRBV21-1,CASSERDGERERGYNEQFF,TGTGCCAGCAGCGAAAGGGACGGTGAGCGGGAGAGGGGGTACAATGAGCAGTTCTTC
.,TRBJ2-1,.,TRBV3-1,CASSQDRGEYNEQFF,TGTGCCAGCAGCCAAGATCGAGGGGAGTACAATGAGCAGTTCTTC
few,TRBJ2-7,TRBD2,TRBV20-1,CSARPAGGGDEQYF,TGCAGTGCCCGTCCGGCGGGAGGTGGCGACGAGCAGTACTTC
few,TRBJ2-1,TRBD2,TRBV5-1,CASSLVSSGFSFNEQFF,TGCGCCAGCAGCTTGGTCTCTAGCGGGTTTTCATTCAATGAGCAGTTCTTC
.,TRBJ2-3,.,TRBV7-2,CASSLTASPGTDMQYF,TGTGCCAGCAGCTTAACGGCGAGCCCGGGCACAGATATGCAGTATTTT
few,TRBJ2-7,.,TRBV20-1,CSARSYWTRLQSYNEQYF,TGCAGTGCTAGATCCTATTGGACTCGACTCCAATCCTACAATGAGCAGTACTTC
.,TRBJ2-1,TRBD2,TRBV28,CASSLWGGTSGKGGYNEQFF,TGTGCCAGCAGTTTATGGGGCGGGACTAGCGGGAAAGGGGGTTACAATGAGCAGTTCTTC
few,TRBJ2-4,TRBD2,TRBV4-2,CASSQPTSGLAKNIQYF,TGTGCCAGCAGCCAACCGACTAGCGGTCTAGCCAAAAACATTCAGTACTTC
many,TRBJ2-3,.,TRBV4-2,CASSQDGVESTQYF,TGTGCCAGCAGCCAAGATGGCGTGGAGAGTACGCAGTATTTT
many,TRBJ2-5,.,TRBV7-9,CASSLDRRGETQYF,TGTGCCAGCAGCTTAGACCGTAGGGGAGAGACCCAGTACTTC
.,TRBJ2-1,TRBD2,TRBV20-1,CSARDVASGPNEQFF,TGCAGTGCTAGAGATGTGGCTAGCGGACCCAATGAGCAGTTCTTC
once,TRBJ2-7,.,TRBV21-1,CASSNPRGDPIYEQYF,TGTGCCAGCAGCAACCCTCGGGGGGATCCAATCTACGAGCAGTACTTC
.,TRBJ1-3,.,TRBV15,CATSLGPPYSGNTIYF,TGTGCCACCAGCTTAGGACCGCCGTACTCTGGAAACACCATATATTTT
.,TRBJ2-7,.,TRBV10-3,CAISESPGADEQYF,TGTGCCATCAGTGAGTCTCCAGGGGCAGACGAGCAGTACTTC
.,TRBJ2-3,TRBD2,TRBV4-2,CASSQAVAGGADTQYF,TGTGCCAGCAGCCAAGCGGTAGCGGGCGGGGCAGATACGCAGTATTTT